The rows below give T cell receptor beta chains drawn from one sample of a study of blood T cell repertoires in COVID-19. This table comes from immunoSEQ multiplex PCR, and its TCRdb copy is limited to in-frame clones, with some not included. The data contain 60,000 or so clones, just over 90% of them singletons. The sample consisted of peripheral blood. All receptors derive from a human donor in a cohort sampled during active COVID-19. The CDR3 runs from the conserved cysteine through the conserved F or W. D genes are given only for firm matches. Clone size is given for some rows only: seen once, a few or many times, or a class if the clone is expanded.

clone_size	v_call	d_call	cdr3_length	j_call	cdr3_aa	cdr3_nt
.	TRBV5-1	TRBD2	15	TRBJ2-1	CASSHTGTSTNEQFF	TGCGCCAGCAGCCACACCGGGACTAGCACCAATGAGCAGTTCTTC
.	TRBV5-1	TRBD1	14	TRBJ1-2	CASSFEDRGYGYTF	TGCGCCAGCAGCTTCGAGGACAGGGGGTATGGCTACACCTTC
once	TRBV27	TRBD2	16	TRBJ2-1	CASTPIAGGNYNEQFF	TGTGCCAGCACCCCGATAGCGGGAGGGAACTACAATGAGCAGTTCTTC
.	TRBV19	.	15	TRBJ2-7	CASSIRAGENYEQYF	TGTGCCAGTAGTATCCGGGCAGGGGAGAACTACGAGCAGTACTTC
few	TRBV7-9	TRBD2	16	TRBJ2-7	CASSPGTSGPTYEQYF	TGTGCCAGCAGTCCCGGGACTAGCGGACCGACCTACGAGCAGTACTTC
.	TRBV7-9	TRBD2	14	TRBJ2-3	CASSLSGRADTQYF	TGTGCCAGCAGCTTAAGCGGGAGGGCAGATACGCAGTATTTT
.	TRBV6-5	TRBD1	14	TRBJ1-2	CATAMGQTSYGYTF	TGTGCCACTGCTATGGGACAGACAAGCTATGGCTACACCTTC
.	TRBV25-1	TRBD1	14	TRBJ1-2	CASSVTGGGYGYTF	TGTGCCAGCAGTGTGACAGGGGGTGGCTATGGCTACACCTTC
.	TRBV9	.	17	TRBJ2-5	CASSVASGRGVLETQYF	TGTGCCAGCAGCGTAGCTAGCGGCAGGGGAGTGCTTGAGACCCAGTACTTC
.	TRBV15	.	16	TRBJ2-6	CATSRGQASGANVLTF	TGTGCCACCAGCAGAGGGCAGGCCTCTGGGGCCAACGTCCTGACTTTC